This T cell receptor beta chain is drawn from a study of cytomegalovirus exposure and HLA in healthy donors. Remarks on this clone: Its antigen is not identified.

The study's findings and limits: Versus the approximately 700-donor mean, an Asian-associated ancestry cluster reportedly showed fewer N-insertions in a later analysis.

The PCR contained 60 Vbeta and 13 Jbeta primers. Assay: immunoSEQ multiplex PCR; the TCRdb copy retains only in-frame clones and omits some. The repertoire holds 150,000 to 200,000 clones, roughly 80% seen once, with 4.1% in the top ten. Donors were nominally healthy when sampled, though unrecorded immune exposures were likely. V was pared by 4 bases and J by 2 bases, with 5 bases of the junction left unmatched. Germline-derived CDR1 and CDR2 are SGHDT and YYEEEE. The CDR3 length is 15 residues. This chain connects TRBV5-6 to TRBJ2-1; 8 bases agree with TRBD1. What was sequenced was PBMCs. This sequence was found in a man aged 50-60 years in good health and CMV-seropositive. In DNA, the CDR3 is TGTGCCAGCAGCGGCAGGGGGCTGGCCTACAATGAGCAGTTCTTC. Translation gives CASSGRGLAYNEQFF.